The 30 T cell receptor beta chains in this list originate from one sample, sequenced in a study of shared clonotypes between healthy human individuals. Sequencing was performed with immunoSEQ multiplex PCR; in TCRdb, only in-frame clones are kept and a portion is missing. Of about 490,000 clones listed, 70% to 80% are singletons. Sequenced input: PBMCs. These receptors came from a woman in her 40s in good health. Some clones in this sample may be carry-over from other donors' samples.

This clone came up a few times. The CDR3 region has the DNA TGTGCCAGTAGTCCACAGGGTTGGAATTTGGCTTTCTTT. Translating gives CASSPQGWNLAFF. The rearrangement joins TRBV19 to TRBJ1-1, with TRBD1 as a possible D gene (6 bases). CDR3 size: 13 residues. From germline, CDR1 is LNHDA and CDR2 SQIVND (reference sequence). Trimming took 5 bases from V and 11 from J, leaving 18 bases between them.

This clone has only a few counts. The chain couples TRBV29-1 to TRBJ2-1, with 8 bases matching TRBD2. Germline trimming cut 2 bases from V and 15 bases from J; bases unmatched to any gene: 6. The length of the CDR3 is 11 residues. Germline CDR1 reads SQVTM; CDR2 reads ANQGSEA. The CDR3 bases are TGCAGCGTTGAACGGGGGGGAGAGGTGTTCTTC. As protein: CSVERGGEVFF.

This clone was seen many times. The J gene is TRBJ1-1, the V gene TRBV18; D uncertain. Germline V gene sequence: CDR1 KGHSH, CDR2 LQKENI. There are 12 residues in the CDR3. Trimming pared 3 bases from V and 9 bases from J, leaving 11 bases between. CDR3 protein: CASSPVTGKAFF. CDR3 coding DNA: TGTGCCAGCTCACCCGTTACGGGGAAAGCTTTCTTT. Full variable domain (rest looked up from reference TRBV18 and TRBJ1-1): NAGVMQNPRHLVRRRGQEARLRCSPMKGHSHVYWYRQLPEEGLKFMVYLQKENIIDESGMPKERFSAEFPKEGPSILRIQQVVRGDSAAYFCASSPVTGKAFFGQGTRLTVV.

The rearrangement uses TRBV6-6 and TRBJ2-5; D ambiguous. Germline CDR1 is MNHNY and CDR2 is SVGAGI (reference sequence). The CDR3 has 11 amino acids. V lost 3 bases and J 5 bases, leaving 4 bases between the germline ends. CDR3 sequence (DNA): TGTGCCAGCAGTTATCAGGAGACCCAGTACTTC. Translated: CASSYQETQYF.

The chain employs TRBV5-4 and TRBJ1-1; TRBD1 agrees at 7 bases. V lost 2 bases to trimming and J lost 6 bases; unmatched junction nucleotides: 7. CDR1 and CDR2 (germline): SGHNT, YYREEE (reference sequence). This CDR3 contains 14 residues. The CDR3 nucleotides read TGTGCCAGCAGCTTTCACACAGGGGCACCTGAAGCTTTCTTT. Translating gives CASSFHTGAPEAFF.

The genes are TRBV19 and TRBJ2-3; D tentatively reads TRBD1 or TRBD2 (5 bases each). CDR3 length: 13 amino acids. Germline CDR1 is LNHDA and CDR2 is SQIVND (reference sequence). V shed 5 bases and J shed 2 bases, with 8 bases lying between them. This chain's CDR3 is CASSRDVTDTQYF. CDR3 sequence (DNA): TGTGCCAGTAGTCGGGACGTCACAGATACGCAGTATTTT.

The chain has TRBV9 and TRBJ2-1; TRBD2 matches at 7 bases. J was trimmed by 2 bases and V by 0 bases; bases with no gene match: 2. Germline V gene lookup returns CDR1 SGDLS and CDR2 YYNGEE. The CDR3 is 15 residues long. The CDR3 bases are TGTGCCAGCAGCGTAGGGCGGGAGACCTACAATGAGCAGTTCTTC. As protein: CASSVGRETYNEQFF.

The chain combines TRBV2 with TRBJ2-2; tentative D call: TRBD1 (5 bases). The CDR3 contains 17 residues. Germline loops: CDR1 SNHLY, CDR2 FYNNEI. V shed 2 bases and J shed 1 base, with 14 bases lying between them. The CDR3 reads CASSESENRLNTGELFF. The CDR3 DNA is TGTGCCAGCAGTGAATCCGAGAACAGGCTGAACACCGGGGAGCTGTTTTTT. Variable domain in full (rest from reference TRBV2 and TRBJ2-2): EPEVTQTPSHQVTQMGQEVILRCVPISNHLYFYWYRQILGQKVEFLVSFYNNEISEKSEIFDDQFSVERPDGSNFTLKIRSTKLEDSAMYFCASSESENRLNTGELFFGEGSRLTVL.

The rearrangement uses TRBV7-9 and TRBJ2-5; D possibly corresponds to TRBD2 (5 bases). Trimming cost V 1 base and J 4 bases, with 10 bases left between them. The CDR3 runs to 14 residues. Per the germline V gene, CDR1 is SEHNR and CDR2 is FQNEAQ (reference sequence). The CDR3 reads CASSLGGYPETQYF. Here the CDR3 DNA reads TGTGCCAGCAGCTTAGGCGGGTACCCAGAGACCCAGTACTTC. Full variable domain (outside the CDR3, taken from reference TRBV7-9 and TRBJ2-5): DTGVSQNPRHKITKRGQNVTFRCDPISEHNRLYWYRQTLGQGPEFLTYFQNEAQLEKSRLLSDRFSAERPKGSFSTLEIQRTEQGDSAMYLCASSLGGYPETQYFGPGTRLLVL.

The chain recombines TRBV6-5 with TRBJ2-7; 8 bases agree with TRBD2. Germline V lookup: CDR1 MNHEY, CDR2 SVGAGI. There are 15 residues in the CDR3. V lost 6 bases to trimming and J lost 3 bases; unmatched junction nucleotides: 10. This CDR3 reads CASSSTGTRGYEQYF. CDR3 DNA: TGTGCCAGCAGCTCAACCGGGACTAGAGGCTACGAGCAGTACTTC.

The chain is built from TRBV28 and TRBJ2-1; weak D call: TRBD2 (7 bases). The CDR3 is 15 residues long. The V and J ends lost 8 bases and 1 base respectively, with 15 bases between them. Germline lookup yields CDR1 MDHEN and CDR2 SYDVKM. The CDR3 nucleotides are TGTGCCAGCGACTGGGGGCGGGGGTCCTACAATGAGCAGTTCTTC. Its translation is CASDWGRGSYNEQFF.

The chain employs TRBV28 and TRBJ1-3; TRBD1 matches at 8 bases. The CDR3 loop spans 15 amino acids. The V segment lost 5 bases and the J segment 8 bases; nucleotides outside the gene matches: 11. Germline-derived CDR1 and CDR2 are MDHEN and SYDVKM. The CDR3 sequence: CASSQPGGRADTIYF. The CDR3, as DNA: TGTGCCAGCAGTCAACCAGGGGGCAGGGCGGACACCATATATTTT.

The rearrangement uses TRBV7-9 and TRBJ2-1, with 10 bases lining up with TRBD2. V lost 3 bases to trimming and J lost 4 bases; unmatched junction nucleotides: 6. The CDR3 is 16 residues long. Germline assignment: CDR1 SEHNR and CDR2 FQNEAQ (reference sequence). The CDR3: CASSFPRTSGYNEQFF. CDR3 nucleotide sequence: TGTGCCAGCAGCTTCCCCCGGACTAGCGGATACAATGAGCAGTTCTTC.

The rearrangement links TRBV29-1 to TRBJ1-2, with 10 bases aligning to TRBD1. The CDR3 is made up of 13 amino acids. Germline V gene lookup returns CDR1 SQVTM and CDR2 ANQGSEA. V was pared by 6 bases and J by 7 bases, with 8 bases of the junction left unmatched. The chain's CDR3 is CSVDGQGEGGYTF. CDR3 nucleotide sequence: TGCAGCGTGGACGGACAGGGGGAAGGTGGCTACACCTTC.

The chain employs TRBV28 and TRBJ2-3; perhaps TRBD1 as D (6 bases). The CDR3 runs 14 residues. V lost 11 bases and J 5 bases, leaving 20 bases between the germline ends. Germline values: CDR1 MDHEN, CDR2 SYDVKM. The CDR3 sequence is CAWGLRNSGDTQYF. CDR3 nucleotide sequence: TGTGCCTGGGGGCTCCGGAACAGTGGAGATACGCAGTATTTT. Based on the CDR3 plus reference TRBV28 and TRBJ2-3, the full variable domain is DVKVTQSSRYLVKRTGEKVFLECVQDMDHENMFWYRQDPGLGLRLIYFSYDVKMKEKGDIPEGYSVSREKKERFSLILESASTNQTSMYLCAWGLRNSGDTQYFGPGTRLTVL.

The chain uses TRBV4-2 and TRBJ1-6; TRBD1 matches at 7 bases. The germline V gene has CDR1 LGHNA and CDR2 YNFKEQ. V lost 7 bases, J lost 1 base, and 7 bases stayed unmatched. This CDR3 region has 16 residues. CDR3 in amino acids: CASTTGAGSYNSPLHF. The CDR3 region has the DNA TGTGCCAGCACTACAGGGGCAGGGTCCTATAATTCACCCCTCCACTTT.

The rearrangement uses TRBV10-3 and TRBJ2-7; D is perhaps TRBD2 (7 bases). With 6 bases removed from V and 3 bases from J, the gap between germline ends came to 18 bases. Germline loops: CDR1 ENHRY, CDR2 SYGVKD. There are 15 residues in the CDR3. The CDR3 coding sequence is TGTGCCATCAGCGAGGGGGGGCCGGAACTCTACGAGCAGTACTTC. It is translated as CAISEGGPELYEQYF.

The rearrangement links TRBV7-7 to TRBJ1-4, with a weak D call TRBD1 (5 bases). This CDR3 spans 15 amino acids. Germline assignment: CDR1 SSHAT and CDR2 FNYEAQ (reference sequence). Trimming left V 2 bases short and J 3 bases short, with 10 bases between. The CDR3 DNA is TGTGCCAGCAGCTTAAGGTTGGGGGCTAATGAAAAACTGTTTTTT. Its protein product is CASSLRLGANEKLFF. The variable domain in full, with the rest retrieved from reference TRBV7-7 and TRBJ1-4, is GAGVSQSPRYKVTKRGQDVTLRCDPISSHATLYWYQQALGQGPEFLTYFNYEAQPDKSGLPSDRFSAERPEGSISTLTIQRTEQRDSAMYRCASSLRLGANEKLFFGSGTQLSVL.

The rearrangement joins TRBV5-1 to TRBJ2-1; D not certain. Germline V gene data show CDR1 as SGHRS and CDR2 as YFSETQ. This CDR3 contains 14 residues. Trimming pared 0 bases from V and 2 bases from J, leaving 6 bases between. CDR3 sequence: CASSLENPYNEQFF. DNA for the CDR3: TGCGCCAGCAGCTTGGAGAATCCCTACAATGAGCAGTTCTTC. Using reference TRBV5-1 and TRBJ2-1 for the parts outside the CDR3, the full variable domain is KAGVTQTPRYLIKTRGQQVTLSCSPISGHRSVSWYQQTPGQGLQFLFEYFSETQRNKGNFPGRFSGRQFSNSRSEMNVSTLELGDSALYLCASSLENPYNEQFFGPGTRLTVL.

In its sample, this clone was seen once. CDR3: CASSRGGTGVYEQYF. The CDR3 DNA follows: TGTGCCAGCAGCCGAGGGGGGACAGGGGTCTACGAGCAGTACTTC. V is TRBV6-5 and J is TRBJ2-7; 10 bases are a match to TRBD1. The ends lost 6 bases at V and 3 bases at J; junction bases unmatched: 8. The CDR3 spans 15 residues. The germline CDR1 and CDR2 sequences are MNHEY and SVGAGI.

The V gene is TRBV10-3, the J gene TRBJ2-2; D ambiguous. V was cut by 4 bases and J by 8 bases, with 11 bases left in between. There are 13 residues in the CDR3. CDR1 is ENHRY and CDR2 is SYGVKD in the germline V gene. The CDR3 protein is CAISVPGGGELFF. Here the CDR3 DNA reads TGTGCCATCAGTGTGCCCGGCGGTGGGGAGCTGTTTTTT.

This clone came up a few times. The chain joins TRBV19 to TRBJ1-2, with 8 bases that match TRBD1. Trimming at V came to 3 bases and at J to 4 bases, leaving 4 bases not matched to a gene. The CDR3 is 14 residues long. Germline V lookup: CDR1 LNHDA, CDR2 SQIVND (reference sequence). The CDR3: CASSIPGGGYGYTF. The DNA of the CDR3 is TGTGCCAGTAGTATCCCAGGGGGCGGCTATGGCTACACCTTC.

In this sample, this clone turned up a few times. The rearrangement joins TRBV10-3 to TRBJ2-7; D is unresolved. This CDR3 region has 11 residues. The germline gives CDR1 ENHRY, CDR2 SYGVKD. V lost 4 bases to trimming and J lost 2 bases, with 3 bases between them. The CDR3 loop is CAISGTYEQYF. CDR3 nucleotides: TGTGCCATCAGTGGAACCTACGAGCAGTACTTC.

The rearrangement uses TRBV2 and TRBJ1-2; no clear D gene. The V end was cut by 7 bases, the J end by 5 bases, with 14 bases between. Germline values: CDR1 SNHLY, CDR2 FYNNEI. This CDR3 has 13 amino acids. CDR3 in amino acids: CASKPEVAYGYTF. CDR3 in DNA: TGTGCCAGCAAACCCGAGGTAGCGTATGGCTACACCTTC. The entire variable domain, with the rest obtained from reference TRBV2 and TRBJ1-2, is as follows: EPEVTQTPSHQVTQMGQEVILRCVPISNHLYFYWYRQILGQKVEFLVSFYNNEISEKSEIFDDQFSVERPDGSNFTLKIRSTKLEDSAMYFCASKPEVAYGYTFGSGTRLTVV.

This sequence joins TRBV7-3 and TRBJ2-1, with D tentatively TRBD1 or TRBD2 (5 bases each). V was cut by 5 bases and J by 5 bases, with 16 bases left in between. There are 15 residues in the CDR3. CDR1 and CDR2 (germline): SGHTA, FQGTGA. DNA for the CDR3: TGTGCCAGCAGCAACCGGGACCGTGGGAACAATGAGCAGTTCTTC. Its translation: CASSNRDRGNNEQFF.

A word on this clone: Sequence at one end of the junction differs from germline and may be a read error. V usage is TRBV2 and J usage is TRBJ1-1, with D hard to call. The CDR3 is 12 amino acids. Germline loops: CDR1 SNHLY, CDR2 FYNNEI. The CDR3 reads CASRELRTEAFF. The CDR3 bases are TGTGCCAGCCGTGAATTGAGGACTGAAGCTTTCTTT.

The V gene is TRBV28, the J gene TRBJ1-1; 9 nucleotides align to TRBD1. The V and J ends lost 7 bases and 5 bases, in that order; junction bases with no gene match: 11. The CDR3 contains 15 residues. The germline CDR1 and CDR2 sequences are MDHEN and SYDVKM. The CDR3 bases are TGTGCCAGCAAAAACCACCGGGACAGGGTTACTGAAGCTTTCTTT. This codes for CASKNHRDRVTEAFF.

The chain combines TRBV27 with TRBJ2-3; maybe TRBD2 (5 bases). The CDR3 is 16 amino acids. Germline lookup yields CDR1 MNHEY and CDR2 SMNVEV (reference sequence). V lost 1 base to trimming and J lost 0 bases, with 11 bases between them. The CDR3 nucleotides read TGTGCCAGCAGTTTATTGAGGACTTCTAGCACAGATACGCAGTATTTT. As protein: CASSLLRTSSTDTQYF.

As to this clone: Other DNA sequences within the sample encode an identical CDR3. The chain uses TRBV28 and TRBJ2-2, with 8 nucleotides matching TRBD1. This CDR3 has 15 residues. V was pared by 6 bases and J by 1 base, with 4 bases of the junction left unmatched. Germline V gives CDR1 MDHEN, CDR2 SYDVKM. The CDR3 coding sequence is TGTGCCAGCAGGTCCGGGACAGGGAACACCGGGGAGCTGTTTTTT. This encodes CASRSGTGNTGELFF.

The CDR3 nucleotides are TGCGCCAGCAGCTCCACTAGCGGGGGAAATGAGCAGTTCTTC. It codes for CASSSTSGGNEQFF. The J gene is TRBJ2-1, the V gene TRBV5-1; 11 positions agree with TRBD2. In germline, CDR1 is SGHRS, CDR2 YFSETQ. The CDR3 sequence is 14 residues long. V lost 3 bases, J lost 7 bases, and 3 bases stayed unmatched. The full variable domain, rest sourced from reference TRBV5-1 and TRBJ2-1, is KAGVTQTPRYLIKTRGQQVTLSCSPISGHRSVSWYQQTPGQGLQFLFEYFSETQRNKGNFPGRFSGRQFSNSRSEMNVSTLELGDSALYLCASSSTSGGNEQFFGPGTRLTVL.